Listed below are T cell receptor beta chains from one sample, sequenced in a study of OX40 agonist ivuxolimab in advanced cancers. The protocol was immunoSEQ multiplex PCR, while the TCRdb copy is restricted to in-frame clones and leaves out a portion. The sample holds under 35,000 clones, 82% seen once. The sequences come from CD4+ or CD8+ T cells sorted from blood, collected in a trial of the OX40 agonist ivuxolimab. These receptors were obtained from an adult with an advanced solid tumor such as melanoma, head and neck, liver or kidney cancer. The CDR3 runs from the conserved cysteine through the conserved F or W. The D gene is left open where the match is weak. Clone size is given for some rows only: seen once, a few or many times, or a class if the clone is expanded.

D	J	size	V	CDR3	DNA
NA	TRBJ1-1	NA	TRBV5-5	CASSLAWTANTEAFF	TGTGCCAGCAGCTTGGCCTGGACGGCGAACACTGAAGCTTTCTTT
NA	TRBJ1-2	few	TRBV7-3	CASSQSNWGGGYTF	TGTGCCAGCAGCCAATCCAATTGGGGTGGCGGCTACACCTTC
NA	TRBJ2-3	few	TRBV2	CATLSMYSTDTQYF	TGTGCCACTTTATCAATGTACAGCACAGATACGCAGTATTTT
NA	TRBJ1-3	NA	TRBV5-1	CASSLVPGQLSGNTIYF	TGCGCCAGCAGCTTGGTTCCAGGACAACTCTCTGGAAACACCATATATTTT
NA	TRBJ1-2	few	TRBV4-1	CASSQAGRSRFYGYTF	TGCGCCAGCAGCCAAGCGGGACGGAGTCGGTTTTATGGCTACACCTTC
TRBD2	TRBJ2-2	NA	TRBV4-2	CASQRGEYDTGELFF	TGTGCCAGCCAACGGGGGGAGTACGACACCGGGGAGCTGTTTTTT
TRBD1	TRBJ2-7	NA	TRBV19	CASSISGQGNYEQYF	TGTGCCAGTAGTATATCGGGACAGGGGAACTACGAGCAGTACTTC
NA	TRBJ1-1	NA	TRBV27	CASSLARGLTEAFF	TGTGCCAGCAGTTTAGCCAGGGGTTTAACTGAAGCTTTCTTT
NA	TRBJ1-1	NA	TRBV27	CAGTGRREAFF	TGTGCCGGCACAGGCCGTCGGGAAGCTTTCTTT
NA	TRBJ2-7	once	TRBV5-5	CASSSYNPYEQYF	TGTGCCAGCAGCTCCTACAACCCCTACGAGCAGTACTTC
NA	TRBJ2-7	few	TRBV6-5	CASSYSRGYEQYF	TGTGCCAGCAGTTACAGCAGGGGTTACGAGCAGTACTTC
NA	TRBJ1-2	few	TRBV5-1	CASSLGGLDGYTF	TGCGCCAGCAGCTTGGGGGGGCTGGATGGCTACACCTTC
NA	TRBJ2-3	NA	TRBV2	CASRRQPSTDTQYF	TGTGCCAGCAGACGTCAGCCTAGCACAGATACGCAGTATTTT
NA	TRBJ1-5	NA	TRBV5-6	CASSLGTVQPQHF	TGTGCCAGCAGCTTGGGCACAGTGCAGCCCCAGCATTTT
NA	TRBJ2-7	NA	TRBV28	CASALAQSGPYEQYF	TGTGCCAGCGCTCTGGCCCAATCGGGTCCCTACGAGCAGTACTTC
NA	TRBJ2-5	NA	TRBV2	CASSDNNQETQYF	TGTGCCAGCAGTGATAATAACCAAGAGACCCAGTACTTC
NA	TRBJ2-1	NA	TRBV19	CASSIGVGGTYNEQFF	TGTGCCAGTAGTATAGGGGTGGGGGGAACCTACAATGAGCAGTTCTTC
TRBD1	TRBJ1-2	NA	TRBV7-9	CASSLGTGSHGYTF	TGTGCCAGCAGCTTAGGGACAGGGAGTCACGGCTACACCTTC
TRBD1	TRBJ2-3	NA	TRBV10-3	CAIRRTGGGPDTQYF	TGTGCCATCAGAAGGACAGGGGGCGGTCCAGATACGCAGTATTTT
NA	TRBJ1-4	NA	TRBV6-1	CASSEWLEKLFF	TGTGCCAGCAGCGAGTGGCTCGAAAAACTGTTTTTT
TRBD2	TRBJ2-2	NA	TRBV28	CASSTSGRATGELFF	TGTGCCAGCAGCACTAGCGGGAGGGCAACCGGGGAGCTGTTTTTT
TRBD2	TRBJ2-1	NA	TRBV14	CASSQLAGAFNEQFF	TGTGCCAGCAGCCAATTAGCGGGGGCCTTCAATGAGCAGTTCTTC
NA	TRBJ1-4	NA	TRBV7-9	CAINEDVRNEKLFF	TGTGCCATCAACGAAGACGTACGAAATGAAAAACTGTTTTTT
TRBD1	TRBJ1-1	NA	TRBV30	CAWSVGRGARAFF	TGTGCCTGGAGTGTAGGCAGGGGGGCTAGGGCTTTCTTT
TRBD2	TRBJ2-7	NA	TRBV19	CASSVAGEYEQYF	TGTGCCAGTAGTGTAGCGGGAGAATACGAGCAGTACTTC
TRBD1	TRBJ1-1	NA	TRBV19	CASSLQGALTEAFF	TGTGCCAGTAGTTTACAGGGGGCGCTTACTGAAGCTTTCTTT
TRBD1	TRBJ2-1	once	TRBV2	CASSRDSSYNEQFF	TGTGCCAGCAGCCGGGACAGCTCCTACAATGAGCAGTTCTTC
TRBD2	TRBJ2-3	NA	TRBV19	CASSIQRGGQDTQYF	TGTGCCAGTAGTATACAGCGGGGGGGCCAAGATACGCAGTATTTT
NA	TRBJ1-5	once	TRBV7-2	CASSLAGTGGWGNQPQHF	TGTGCCAGCAGCTTAGCCGGTACGGGGGGGTGGGGCAATCAGCCCCAGCATTTT
TRBD2	TRBJ2-1	NA	TRBV9	CASSSRAGTSYNEQFF	TGTGCCAGCAGCTCACGAGCGGGAACCTCCTACAATGAGCAGTTCTTC
NA	TRBJ1-2	NA	TRBV7-2	CASSPTRTGYGYTF	TGTGCCAGCAGCCCGACCCGGACGGGCTATGGCTACACCTTC
TRBD1	TRBJ1-1	NA	TRBV9	CASSERDRGPAGTEAFF	TGTGCCAGCAGCGAGCGGGACAGGGGGCCTGCGGGCACTGAAGCTTTCTTT
TRBD2	TRBJ2-5	NA	TRBV5-1	CASSITSGQETQYF	TGCGCCAGCAGCATAACTAGCGGTCAAGAGACCCAGTACTTC
TRBD1	TRBJ1-4	NA	TRBV28	CASRDRASEKLFF	TGTGCCAGCAGGGACAGGGCGAGTGAAAAACTGTTTTTT
NA	TRBJ1-4	few	TRBV11-2	CASSQDLPGVFEKLFF	TGCGCCAGCAGCCAAGATCTTCCGGGGGTTTTTGAAAAACTGTTTTTT
TRBD1	TRBJ1-2	once	TRBV28	CASRSTGVYGYTF	TGTGCCAGCAGGTCCACAGGGGTATATGGCTACACCTTC
TRBD1	TRBJ1-1	NA	TRBV19	CASSIDPDRGMTAFF	TGTGCCAGTAGTATCGACCCAGACAGGGGAATGACGGCTTTCTTT
NA	TRBJ1-5	few	TRBV5-1	CASSLGWGQPQHF	TGCGCCAGCAGCTTGGGATGGGGTCAGCCCCAGCATTTT
TRBD2	TRBJ2-5	NA	TRBV5-4	CASSKSGGLGETQYF	TGTGCCAGCAGCAAGAGCGGGGGCCTCGGAGAGACCCAGTACTTC
NA	TRBJ1-6	few	TRBV28	CASSFVQPNSPLHF	TGTGCCAGCAGTTTTGTCCAGCCGAATTCACCCCTCCACTTT
TRBD1	TRBJ1-1	NA	TRBV18	CASSTGMGTEAFF	TGTGCCAGCTCGACAGGGATGGGCACTGAAGCTTTCTTT